This T cell receptor beta chain was sequenced for a study of cytomegalovirus exposure and HLA in healthy donors. It was with 60 Vbeta and 13 Jbeta primers that the PCR ran. Some clones are missing from TCRdb's copy, which holds only in-frame ones; the method was immunoSEQ multiplex PCR. The sample has about 110,000 clones, almost 75% seen once; the top ten hold over 7.5%. Germline CDR1 reads ENHRY; CDR2 reads SYGVKD. The germline V and J ends were trimmed by 6 bases and 5 bases, with 23 bases remaining between them. The CDR3 has 17 residues. The chain joins TRBV10-3 to TRBJ2-1, with a possible D match to TRBD1 (5 bases). The sample was PBMCs. The receptor comes from a man aged 35 to 55 in good health and CMV-seronegative. CDR3 sequence reads: CAIRPSDSGLPNNEQFF. CDR3 DNA sequence: TGTGCCATCAGACCCAGCGACAGTGGGCTACCTAACAATGAGCAGTTCTTC.